This T cell receptor (beta chain) was recovered during a study of beta chain features in type 1 diabetes. Study findings and constraints: When Type 1 diabetes patients were examined, their TCRB CDR3s proved moderately but significantly shorter in all four CD4+ subsets. Whether HLA type influences TCRB rearrangement remained unresolved here. PCR, the amplification step, might favor shorter templates, equally in patients and controls.

With respect to this clone: Its specificity is unknown.

TCRB transcripts that were expressed got sequenced, as all of the isolated RNA had been reverse transcribed. The assay was immunoSEQ multiplex PCR, and TCRdb's table has in-frame clones only and misses some. The sample lists hundreds of thousands of clones, roughly 15% occurring once. Markers CD45RO/CCR7/CD25/CD127/CD95/CD27 served to sort CD4+ naive, central memory, regulatory and stem cell-like memory cells. Trimming stripped 1 base from V and 10 bases from J, with 8 bases between. CDR3 length: 11 amino acids. Germline V gene lookup returns CDR1 SGHDT and CDR2 YYEEEE. The sample was naive CD4+ T cells from blood. This TCR was sampled from a young woman in good health. V and J are TRBV5-6 and TRBJ1-1; possible D gene TRBD1, 5 bases. The CDR3 DNA sequence: TGTGCCAGCAGCTTGATGGGGGTAGCTTTCTTT. It codes for CASSLMGVAFF.